What follows is one T cell receptor beta chain and its context. These data are taken from a study of blood T cell repertoires in COVID-19. Study overall: COVID-19 samples from acute and convalescent phases originated in the United States, Italy and Spain. The analysed material was cDNA or gDNA that came from T cells, B-cell-depleted T cells, or PBMCs.

V lost 4 bases, J lost 2 bases, and 6 bases stayed unmatched. The CDR3 is 15 residues long. Germline values: CDR1 SGHRS, CDR2 YFSETQ. Original processing methods: Estimation of nucleated cell counts was performed using reference gene primer amplification. The protocol was immunoSEQ multiplex PCR, while the TCRdb copy is restricted to in-frame clones and leaves out a portion. V and J calls plus clone size are reproduced from that table; the DNA served to infer D and trimming. The sample has just over 650,000 clones; 85% to 90% are singletons. Sequencing input: peripheral blood. This clonotype originated in a young woman with acute or convalescent COVID-19. The rearrangement joins TRBV5-1 to TRBJ1-3; 7 bases agree with TRBD1. CDR3 coding DNA: TGCGCCAGCAGCCGGACGACAGGGCCTGGAAACACCATATATTTT. This codes for CASSRTTGPGNTIYF. Together with reference TRBV5-1 and TRBJ1-3, the CDR3 gives the full variable domain: KAGVTQTPRYLIKTRGQQVTLSCSPISGHRSVSWYQQTPGQGLQFLFEYFSETQRNKGNFPGRFSGRQFSNSRSEMNVSTLELGDSALYLCASSRTTGPGNTIYFGEGSWLTVV.